This T cell receptor beta chain originates from a study of OX40 agonist ivuxolimab in advanced cancers. Study information: Intravenous ivuxolimab was administered to patients every 2 weeks at 0.01 to 10 mg/kg.

Sequenced by immunoSEQ multiplex PCR; TCRdb stores in-frame clones only, minus some. The sample records under 90,000 clones, 86% being singletons. In germline, CDR1 is LNHDA, CDR2 SQIVND (reference sequence). The ends lost 5 bases at V and 5 bases at J; junction bases unmatched: 14. The CDR3 is 16 amino acids. This clonotype was sampled from an adult with an advanced solid tumor such as melanoma, head and neck, liver or kidney cancer. This sequence joins TRBV19 and TRBJ1-2, with 7 bases aligning to TRBD1. The sequenced sample was CD4+ or CD8+ T cells sorted from blood, obtained in a trial of the OX40 agonist ivuxolimab. CDR3 sequence (DNA): TGTGCCAGTAGTCCCACCCCGACGACAGGGAGTTATGGCTACACCTTC. Translation: CASSPTPTTGSYGYTF.